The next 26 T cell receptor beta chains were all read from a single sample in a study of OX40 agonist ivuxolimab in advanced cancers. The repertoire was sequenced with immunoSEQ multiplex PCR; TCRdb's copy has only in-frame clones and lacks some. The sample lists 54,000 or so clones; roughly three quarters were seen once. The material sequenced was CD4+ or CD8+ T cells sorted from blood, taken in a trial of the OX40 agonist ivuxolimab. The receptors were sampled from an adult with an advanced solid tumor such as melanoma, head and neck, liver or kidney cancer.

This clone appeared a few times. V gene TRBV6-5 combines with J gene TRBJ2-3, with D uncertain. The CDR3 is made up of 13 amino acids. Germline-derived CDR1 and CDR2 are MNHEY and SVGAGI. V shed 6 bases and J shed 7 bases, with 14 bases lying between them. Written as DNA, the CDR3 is TGTGCCAGCAGCCCGACCTCGAAGCATACGCAGTATTTT. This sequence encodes CASSPTSKHTQYF.

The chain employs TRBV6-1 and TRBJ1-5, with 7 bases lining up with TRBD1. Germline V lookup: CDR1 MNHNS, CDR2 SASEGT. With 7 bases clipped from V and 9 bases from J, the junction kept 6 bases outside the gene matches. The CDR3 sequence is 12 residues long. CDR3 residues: CASIRGFGPQHF. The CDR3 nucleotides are TGTGCCAGCATCAGGGGGTTTGGGCCCCAGCATTTT.

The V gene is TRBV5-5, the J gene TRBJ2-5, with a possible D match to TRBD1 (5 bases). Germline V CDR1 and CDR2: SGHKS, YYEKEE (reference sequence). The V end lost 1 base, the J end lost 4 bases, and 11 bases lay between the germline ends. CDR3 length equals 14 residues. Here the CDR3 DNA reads TGTGCCAGCAGCTTGATGCCAGGGATAGAGACCCAGTACTTC. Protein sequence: CASSLMPGIETQYF.

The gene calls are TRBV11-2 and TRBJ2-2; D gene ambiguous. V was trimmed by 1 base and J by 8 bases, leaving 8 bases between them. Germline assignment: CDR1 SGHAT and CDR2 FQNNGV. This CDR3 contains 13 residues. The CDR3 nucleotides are TGTGCCAGCAGCTTAGGGTTAAGTGGGGAGCTGTTTTTT. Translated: CASSLGLSGELFF.

CDR3: CASGIVSDQPQHF. The CDR3 nucleotides are TGTGCCAGCGGAATTGTCTCCGATCAGCCCCAGCATTTT. The rearrangement uses TRBV2 and TRBJ1-5; no reliable D call. V was cut by 8 bases and J by 5 bases, with 13 bases left in between. CDR3 length: 13 amino acids. Germline V CDR1 and CDR2: SNHLY, FYNNEI.

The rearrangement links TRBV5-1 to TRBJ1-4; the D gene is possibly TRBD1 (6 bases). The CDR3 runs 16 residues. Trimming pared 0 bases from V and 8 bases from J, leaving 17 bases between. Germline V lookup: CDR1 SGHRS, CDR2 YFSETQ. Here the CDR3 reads CASSLAGGRGGEKLFF. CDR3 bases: TGCGCCAGCAGCTTGGCCGGCGGCAGGGGCGGAGAAAAACTGTTTTTT.

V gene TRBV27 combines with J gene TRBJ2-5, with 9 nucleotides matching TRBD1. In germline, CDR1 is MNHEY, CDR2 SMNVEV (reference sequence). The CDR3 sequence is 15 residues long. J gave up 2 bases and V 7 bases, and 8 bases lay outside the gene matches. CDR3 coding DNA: TGTGCCAGCACCTCAGCGGGACAGGGACAAGAGACCCAGTACTTC. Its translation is CASTSAGQGQETQYF.

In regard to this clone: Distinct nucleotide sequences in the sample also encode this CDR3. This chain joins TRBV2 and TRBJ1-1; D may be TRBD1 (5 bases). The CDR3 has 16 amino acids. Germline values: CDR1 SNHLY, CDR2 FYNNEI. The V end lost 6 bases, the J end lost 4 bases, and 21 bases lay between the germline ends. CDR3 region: CASSGPWGGGGTEAFF. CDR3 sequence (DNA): TGTGCCAGCAGCGGCCCTTGGGGGGGTGGCGGCACTGAAGCTTTCTTT.

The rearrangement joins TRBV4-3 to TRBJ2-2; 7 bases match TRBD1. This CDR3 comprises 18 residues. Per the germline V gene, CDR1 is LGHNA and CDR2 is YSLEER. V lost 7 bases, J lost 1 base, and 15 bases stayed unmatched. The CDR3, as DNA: TGCGCCAGCACCCGGGTGGGCACAGGGGATCGGAACACCGGGGAGCTGTTTTTT. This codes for CASTRVGTGDRNTGELFF.

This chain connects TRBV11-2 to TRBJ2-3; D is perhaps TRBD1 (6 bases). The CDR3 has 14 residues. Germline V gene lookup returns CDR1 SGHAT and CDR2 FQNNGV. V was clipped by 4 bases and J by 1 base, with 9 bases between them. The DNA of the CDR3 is TGTGCCAGCAGCTCTTGGACAGGCACAGATACGCAGTATTTT. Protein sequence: CASSSWTGTDTQYF.

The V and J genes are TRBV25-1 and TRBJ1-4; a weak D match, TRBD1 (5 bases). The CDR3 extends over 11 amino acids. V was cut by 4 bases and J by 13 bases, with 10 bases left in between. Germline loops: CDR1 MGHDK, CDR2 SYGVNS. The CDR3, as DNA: TGTGCCAGCAGTGGACGTAGGGGACTGTTTTTT. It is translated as CASSGRRGLFF.

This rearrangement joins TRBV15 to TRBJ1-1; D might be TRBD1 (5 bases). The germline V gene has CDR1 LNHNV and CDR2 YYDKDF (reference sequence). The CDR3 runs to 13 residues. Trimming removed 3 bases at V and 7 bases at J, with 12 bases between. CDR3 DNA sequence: TGTGCCACCAGCAGGGGGCCGCGCAGTGAAGCTTTCTTT. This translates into CATSRGPRSEAFF.

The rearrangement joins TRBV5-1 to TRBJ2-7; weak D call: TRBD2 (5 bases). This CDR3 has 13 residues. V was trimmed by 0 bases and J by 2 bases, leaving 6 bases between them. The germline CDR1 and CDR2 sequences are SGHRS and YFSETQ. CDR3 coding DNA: TGCGCCAGCAGCTTGGAGGGAGCCTACGAGCAGTACTTC. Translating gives CASSLEGAYEQYF.

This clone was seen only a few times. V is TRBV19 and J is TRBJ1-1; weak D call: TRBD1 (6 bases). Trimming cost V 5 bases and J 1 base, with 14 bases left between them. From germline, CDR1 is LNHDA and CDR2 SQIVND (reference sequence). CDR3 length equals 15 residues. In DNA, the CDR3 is TGTGCCAGTAGTTTCCTTCCGGGACAGAACACTGAAGCTTTCTTT. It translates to CASSFLPGQNTEAFF.

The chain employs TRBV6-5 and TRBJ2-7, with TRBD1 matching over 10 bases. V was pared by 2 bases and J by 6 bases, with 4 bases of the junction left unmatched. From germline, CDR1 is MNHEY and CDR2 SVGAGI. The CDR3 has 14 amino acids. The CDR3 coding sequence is TGTGCCAGCAGTTACGGGACAGGGGAGTCCGAGCAGTACTTC. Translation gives CASSYGTGESEQYF.

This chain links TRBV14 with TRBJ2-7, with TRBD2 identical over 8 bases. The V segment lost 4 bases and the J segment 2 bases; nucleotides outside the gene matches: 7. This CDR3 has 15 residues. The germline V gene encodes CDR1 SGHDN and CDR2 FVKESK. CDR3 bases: TGTGCCAGCAGCCCTCAGAGAGCGGGGGCCTACGAGCAGTACTTC. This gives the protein CASSPQRAGAYEQYF.

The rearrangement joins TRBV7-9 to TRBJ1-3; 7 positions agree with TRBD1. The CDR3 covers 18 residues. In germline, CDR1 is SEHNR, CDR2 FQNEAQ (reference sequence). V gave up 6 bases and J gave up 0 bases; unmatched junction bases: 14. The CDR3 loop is CASRVGAGGSSSGNTIYF. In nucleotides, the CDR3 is TGTGCCAGCAGGGTAGGGGCAGGGGGTTCGAGCTCTGGAAACACCATATATTTT.

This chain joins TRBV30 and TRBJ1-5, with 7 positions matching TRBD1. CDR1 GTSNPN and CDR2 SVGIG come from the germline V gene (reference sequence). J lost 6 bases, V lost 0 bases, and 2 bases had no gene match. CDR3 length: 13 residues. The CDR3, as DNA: TGTGCCTGGAGTGTAGGGGGCCCTCAGCCCCAGCATTTT. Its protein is CAWSVGGPQPQHF.

CDR3 region: CASSSRAQPQHF. The CDR3 nucleotides are TGTGCCAGCAGTTCCAGGGCTCAGCCCCAGCATTTT. V gene TRBV27 combines with J gene TRBJ1-5, with D possibly being TRBD1 (5 bases). V shed 4 bases and J shed 6 bases, with 7 bases lying between them. The CDR3 contains 12 residues. Germline assignment: CDR1 MNHEY and CDR2 SMNVEV (reference sequence).

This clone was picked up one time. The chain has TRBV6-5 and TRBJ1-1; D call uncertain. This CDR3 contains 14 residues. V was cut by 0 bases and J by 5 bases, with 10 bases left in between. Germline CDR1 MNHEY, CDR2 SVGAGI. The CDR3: CASSYSGGGTEAFF. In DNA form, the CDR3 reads TGTGCCAGCAGTTACTCGGGTGGAGGAACTGAAGCTTTCTTT.

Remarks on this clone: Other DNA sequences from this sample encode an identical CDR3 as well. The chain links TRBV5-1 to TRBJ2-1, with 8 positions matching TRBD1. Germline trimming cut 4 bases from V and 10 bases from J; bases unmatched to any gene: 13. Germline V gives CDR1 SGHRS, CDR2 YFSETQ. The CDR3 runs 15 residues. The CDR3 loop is CASSPAGQGGTEQFF. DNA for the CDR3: TGCGCCAGCAGCCCCGCCGGACAGGGAGGCACGGAGCAGTTCTTC. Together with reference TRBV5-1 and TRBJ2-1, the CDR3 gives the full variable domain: KAGVTQTPRYLIKTRGQQVTLSCSPISGHRSVSWYQQTPGQGLQFLFEYFSETQRNKGNFPGRFSGRQFSNSRSEMNVSTLELGDSALYLCASSPAGQGGTEQFFGPGTRLTVL.

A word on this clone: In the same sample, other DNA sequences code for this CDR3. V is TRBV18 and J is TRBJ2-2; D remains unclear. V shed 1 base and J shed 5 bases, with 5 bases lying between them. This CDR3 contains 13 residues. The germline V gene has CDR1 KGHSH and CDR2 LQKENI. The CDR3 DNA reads TGTGCCAGCTCACCACTCGGTACCGGGGAGCTGTTTTTT. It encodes CASSPLGTGELFF.

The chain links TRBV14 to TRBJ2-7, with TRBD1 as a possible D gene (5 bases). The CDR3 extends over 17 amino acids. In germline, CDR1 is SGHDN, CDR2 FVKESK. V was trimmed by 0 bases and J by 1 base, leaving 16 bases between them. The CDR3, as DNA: TGTGCCAGCAGCCAAGATGTTTCGGCAGGGCGTTCCTACGAGCAGTACTTC. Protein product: CASSQDVSAGRSYEQYF.

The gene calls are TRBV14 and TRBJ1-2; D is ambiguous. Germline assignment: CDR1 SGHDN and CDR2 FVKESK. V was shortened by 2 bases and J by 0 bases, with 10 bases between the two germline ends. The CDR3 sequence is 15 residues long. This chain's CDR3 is CASSQRPTANYGYTF. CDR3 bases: TGTGCCAGCAGCCAACGACCGACGGCTAACTATGGCTACACCTTC.

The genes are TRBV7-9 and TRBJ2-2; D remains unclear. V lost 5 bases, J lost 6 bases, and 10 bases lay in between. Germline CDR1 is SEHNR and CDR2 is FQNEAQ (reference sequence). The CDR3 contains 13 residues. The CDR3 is CASSRIIPGELFF. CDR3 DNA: TGTGCCAGCAGCCGAATCATCCCCGGGGAGCTGTTTTTT.

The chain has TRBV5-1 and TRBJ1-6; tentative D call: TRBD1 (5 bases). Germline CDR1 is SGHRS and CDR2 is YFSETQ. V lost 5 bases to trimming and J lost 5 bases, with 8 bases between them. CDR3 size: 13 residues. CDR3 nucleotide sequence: TGCGCCAGCAGGCAGGGCAATAATTCACCCCTCCACTTT. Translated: CASRQGNNSPLHF.